A selection of T cell receptor beta chains follows, all from one sample in a study of T cell changes during pregnancy in multiple sclerosis. The assay was immunoSEQ multiplex PCR, and TCRdb's table has in-frame clones only and misses some. The sample has about 80,000 clones; roughly 94% are singletons. This specimen was peripheral blood, taken before pregnancy. These receptors all come from a female donor with multiple sclerosis, enrolled in a pregnancy study. Both conserved end residues are part of each CDR3. Not every row has a clone size; where given, it reads once, few, many or a size class.

v_call: TRBV4-1
clone_size: -
cdr3_aa: CASSQIIAPLEQYF

v_call: TRBV30
clone_size: -
cdr3_aa: CAGRRGGTEAFF

v_call: TRBV27
clone_size: -
cdr3_aa: CASSPGTGLAEAFF

v_call: TRBV29-1
clone_size: -
cdr3_aa: CSAATIASGQETQYF

v_call: TRBV2
clone_size: -
cdr3_aa: CASSDGTGAYEQYF

v_call: TRBV13
clone_size: -
cdr3_aa: CASSANRDRLNEQFF

v_call: TRBV2
clone_size: -
cdr3_aa: CASIFDRGQTGELFF

v_call: TRBV7-6
clone_size: -
cdr3_aa: CASSPDRGSYNEQFF

v_call: TRBV15
clone_size: once
cdr3_aa: CATSRGGGLSNYGYTF

v_call: TRBV10-3
clone_size: once
cdr3_aa: CATQGGGTDTQYF

v_call: TRBV27
clone_size: -
cdr3_aa: CASGAGLKSGANVLTF

v_call: TRBV18
clone_size: -
cdr3_aa: CASSPEVFDEQFF

v_call: TRBV19
clone_size: -
cdr3_aa: CASSMAGINEQFF

v_call: TRBV5-6
clone_size: once
cdr3_aa: CASSPSGRSHEQYF

v_call: TRBV4-1
clone_size: -
cdr3_aa: CASGWTESTDTQYF

v_call: TRBV28
clone_size: -
cdr3_aa: CASSPSWGVRTYWQYF

v_call: TRBV14
clone_size: -
cdr3_aa: CASKAGTGVLNTEAFF

v_call: TRBV7-8
clone_size: -
cdr3_aa: CASSFRQETNYEQYF

v_call: TRBV2
clone_size: -
cdr3_aa: CASRSSNQPQHF

v_call: TRBV11-2
clone_size: -
cdr3_aa: CASSNHDRITDTQYF

v_call: TRBV23-1
clone_size: -
cdr3_aa: CASRTQGQGLYEQYF

v_call: TRBV7-9
clone_size: -
cdr3_aa: CASSLTSESQTQYF

v_call: TRBV19
clone_size: -
cdr3_aa: CASSIIGGRTYEQYF

v_call: TRBV19
clone_size: -
cdr3_aa: CASSIDGTSNYNEQFF

v_call: TRBV28
clone_size: -
cdr3_aa: CASSSRETQYF

v_call: TRBV7-2
clone_size: -
cdr3_aa: CASSLLAAYNEQFF

v_call: TRBV23-1
clone_size: -
cdr3_aa: CASSQSGQPLPYEQYF

v_call: TRBV7-6
clone_size: -
cdr3_aa: CASSPWTESSGNTIYF

v_call: TRBV7-9
clone_size: -
cdr3_aa: CASSPGKKRISSYEQYF

v_call: TRBV28
clone_size: -
cdr3_aa: CASTIEMGGEKLFF

v_call: TRBV27
clone_size: -
cdr3_aa: CASRPYGVDEKLFF

v_call: TRBV5-1
clone_size: -
cdr3_aa: CASSVGQGAEAFF

v_call: TRBV11-3
clone_size: -
cdr3_aa: CASSLGGSGDNEQFF

v_call: TRBV30
clone_size: once
cdr3_aa: CAWSHAETENF

v_call: TRBV29-1
clone_size: once
cdr3_aa: CSVENGNIQYF

v_call: TRBV9
clone_size: -
cdr3_aa: CASGGVTGANVLTF

v_call: TRBV6-5
clone_size: -
cdr3_aa: CASSWGTSDYEQYF

v_call: TRBV29-1
clone_size: -
cdr3_aa: CSLGPGRGFF

v_call: TRBV4-1
clone_size: -
cdr3_aa: CASSLPQGKTSTDTQYF

v_call: TRBV7-9
clone_size: -
cdr3_aa: CASRGDRNRPTNEKLFF

v_call: TRBV27
clone_size: -
cdr3_aa: CASSHGTSSYEQYF

v_call: TRBV5-5
clone_size: -
cdr3_aa: CASSPRAYQETQYF

v_call: TRBV28
clone_size: -
cdr3_aa: CASSLLDRASNQPQHF

v_call: TRBV25-1
clone_size: -
cdr3_aa: CASSEGTSANNEQFF

v_call: TRBV7-9
clone_size: -
cdr3_aa: CASSSTGRVYEQYF

v_call: TRBV5-6
clone_size: -
cdr3_aa: CASRDSGRAYTGELFF

v_call: TRBV5-4
clone_size: -
cdr3_aa: CASSYPGGRGGNEQFF

v_call: TRBV7-6
clone_size: -
cdr3_aa: CASSTNTGPYNEQFF

v_call: TRBV9
clone_size: -
cdr3_aa: CASSAPGGETEAFF

v_call: TRBV27
clone_size: -
cdr3_aa: CASSPGTGHTDTQYF

v_call: TRBV10-2
clone_size: -
cdr3_aa: CASRDTANYGYTF

v_call: TRBV6-5
clone_size: -
cdr3_aa: CASSAGGNQPQHF

v_call: TRBV6-1
clone_size: few
cdr3_aa: CASSEASLGRRVIRILF

v_call: TRBV6-1
clone_size: -
cdr3_aa: CASRDIGTGPDTQYF

v_call: TRBV19
clone_size: -
cdr3_aa: CASSVGAGFGYEQYF

v_call: TRBV5-1
clone_size: -
cdr3_aa: CASSLGQGGSYEQYF

v_call: TRBV7-2
clone_size: -
cdr3_aa: CASQLAPLAKNIQYF

v_call: TRBV6-5
clone_size: -
cdr3_aa: CASRQKGGENTEAFF

v_call: TRBV6-5
clone_size: once
cdr3_aa: CASSSDRNTEAFF